This TCR beta chain comes out of a study of blood T cell repertoires in COVID-19. With V trimmed by 1 base and J by 6 bases, 4 bases remained unmatched. This CDR3 contains 15 residues. Germline values: CDR1 SNHLY, CDR2 FYNNEI. Original analysis: Amplifying reference gene primers gave estimates of nucleated cell counts. Measured with immunoSEQ multiplex PCR; TCRdb has only the in-frame clones, and not every one. That table supplies the V and J calls and clone size; D and trimming were determined from the DNA. The sample records 200,000 to 250,000 clones, approximately 91% being singletons. The chain has TRBV2 and TRBJ2-3; 10 bases map to TRBD2. The sample consisted of peripheral blood. The clonotype comes from a woman aged 40 to 49 with acute or convalescent COVID-19. The CDR3 sequence is CASSEEAGGVDTQYF. The CDR3, as DNA: TGTGCCAGCAGTGAAGAAGCGGGGGGGGTCGATACGCAGTATTTT.